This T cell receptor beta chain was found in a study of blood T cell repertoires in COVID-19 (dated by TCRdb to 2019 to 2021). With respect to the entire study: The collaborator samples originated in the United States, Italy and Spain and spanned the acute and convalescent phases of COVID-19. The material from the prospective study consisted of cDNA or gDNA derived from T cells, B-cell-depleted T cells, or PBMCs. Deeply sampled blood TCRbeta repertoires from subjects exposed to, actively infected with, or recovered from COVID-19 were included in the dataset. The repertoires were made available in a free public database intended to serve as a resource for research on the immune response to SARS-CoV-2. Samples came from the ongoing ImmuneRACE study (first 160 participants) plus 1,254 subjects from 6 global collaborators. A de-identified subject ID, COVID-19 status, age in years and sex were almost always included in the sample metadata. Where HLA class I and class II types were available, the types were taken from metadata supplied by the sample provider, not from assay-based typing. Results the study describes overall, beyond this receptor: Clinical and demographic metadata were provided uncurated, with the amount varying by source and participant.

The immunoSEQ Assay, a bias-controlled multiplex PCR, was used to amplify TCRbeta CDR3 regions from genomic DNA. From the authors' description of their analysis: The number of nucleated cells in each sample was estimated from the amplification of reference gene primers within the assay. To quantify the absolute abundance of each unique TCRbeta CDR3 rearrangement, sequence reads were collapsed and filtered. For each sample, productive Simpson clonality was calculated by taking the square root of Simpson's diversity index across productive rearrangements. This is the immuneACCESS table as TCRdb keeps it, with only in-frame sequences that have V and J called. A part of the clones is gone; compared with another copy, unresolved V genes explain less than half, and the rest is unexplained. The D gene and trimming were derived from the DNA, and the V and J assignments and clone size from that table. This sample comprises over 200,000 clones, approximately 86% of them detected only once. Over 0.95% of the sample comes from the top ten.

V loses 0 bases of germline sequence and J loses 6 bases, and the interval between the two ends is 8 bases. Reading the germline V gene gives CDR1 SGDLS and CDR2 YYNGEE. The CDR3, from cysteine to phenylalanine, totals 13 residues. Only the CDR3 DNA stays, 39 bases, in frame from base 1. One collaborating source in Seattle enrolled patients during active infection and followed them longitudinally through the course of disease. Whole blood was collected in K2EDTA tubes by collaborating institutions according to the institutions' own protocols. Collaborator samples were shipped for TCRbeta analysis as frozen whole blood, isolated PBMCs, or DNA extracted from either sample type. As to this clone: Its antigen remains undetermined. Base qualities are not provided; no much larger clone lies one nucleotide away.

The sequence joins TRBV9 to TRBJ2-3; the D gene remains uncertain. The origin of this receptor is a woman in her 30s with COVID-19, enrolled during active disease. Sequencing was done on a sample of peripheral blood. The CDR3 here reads CASSVELSDTQYF. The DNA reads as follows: TGTGCCAGCAGCGTAGAGCTATCGGATACGCAGTATTTT.